The sequence of this T cell receptor beta chain was determined in a study of blood T cell repertoires in COVID-19. V shed 1 base, J shed 10 bases, and the junction held 10 bases outside the gene matches. CDR1 and CDR2 from the germline V gene are LGHDT and YNNKEL (reference sequence). This CDR3 is 15 amino acids long. Assay used: immunoSEQ multiplex PCR; TCRdb lists only in-frame clones, some missing. This sample carries some 150,000 clones, around 83% of them seen once, and the ten largest clones take 7.2%. This TCR came from a woman aged 45-60 years in a cohort sampled during active or convalescent COVID-19. The sequenced sample was peripheral blood. The J gene is TRBJ1-5, the V gene TRBV3-1 (or the pseudogene TRBV3-2); 7 bases agree with TRBD1. The CDR3 region is CASSQGGGRVFPQHF. The CDR3 nucleotides read TGTGCCAGCAGCCAAGGAGGGGGCAGGGTTTTTCCCCAGCATTTT.